This T cell receptor (beta chain) was documented in a study of cytomegalovirus exposure and HLA in healthy donors. Whole-study results and caveats: An analysis was carried out at a later point. It showed that HLA-associated TCR beta chains were more clonally expanded than equally common non-associated chains.

The CDR3 is 15 amino acids. The V and J ends lost 2 bases and 10 bases, in that order; junction bases with no gene match: 10. The germline V gene has CDR1 SGHDT and CDR2 YYEEEE. This clone has just one count. Its target is not known. Primers included in the PCR were 60 Vbeta and 13 Jbeta primers. Profiling relied on immunoSEQ multiplex PCR, and the TCRdb table lists in-frame clones only, not all of them. The data contain 130,000 or so clones, about two thirds of them singletons. The receptor's source is a man between 50 and 59 years old in good health and CMV-seropositive. V and J are TRBV5-6 and TRBJ2-1, with TRBD1 matching over 9 bases. Sequences were obtained from PBMCs. The CDR3 is CASSFRDRVIGEQFF. For the CDR3, the DNA is TGTGCCAGCAGCTTCCGGGACAGGGTGATTGGGGAGCAGTTCTTC. The variable domain in full, with the rest retrieved from reference TRBV5-6 and TRBJ2-1, is DAGVTQSPTHLIKTRGQQVTLRCSPKSGHDTVSWYQQALGQGPQFIFQYYEEEERQRGNFPDRFSGHQFPNYSSELNVNALLLGDSALYLCASSFRDRVIGEQFFGPGTRLTVL.